This T cell receptor beta chain derives from a study of blood T cell repertoires in COVID-19. Study background: The study drew acute and convalescent COVID-19 samples from the United States, Italy and Spain.

Source study methods: The authors estimated nucleated cell counts from reference gene primer amplification. Method: immunoSEQ multiplex PCR; TCRdb's copy keeps in-frame clones and lacks some. The V and J calls and clone size were taken over from that table, and D and trimming were inferred from the DNA. The sample comprises around 200,000 clones, roughly 84% of which are singletons, and 13% to 15% rests with the top ten. This TCR was sampled from a woman aged 65 to 85 with COVID-19, enrolled during active disease. The sample was peripheral blood.

The CDR3 loop reads CASSLSGGVGTDTQYF. The CDR3 DNA follows: TGTGCCAGCAGCTTATCAGGCGGGGTAGGCACAGATACGCAGTATTTT. The J gene is TRBJ2-3, the V gene TRBV7-3; perhaps TRBD2 as D (6 bases). The CDR3 loop spans 16 amino acids. CDR1 is SGHTA and CDR2 is FQGTGA in the germline V gene. Trimming left V 2 bases short and J 1 base short, with 13 bases between.